Below, 18 T cell receptor beta chains from the same sample are listed, as sequenced in a study of cytomegalovirus exposure and HLA in healthy donors. Some clones are missing from TCRdb's copy, which holds only in-frame ones; the method was immunoSEQ multiplex PCR. Here the sample spans 120,000 or so clones, 90% to 96% being singletons. Sequencing was performed on PBMCs. The source of these receptors is a young man in good health and CMV-seronegative.

The chain links TRBV6-1 to TRBJ1-2; possible D gene TRBD1, 6 bases. The CDR3 covers 14 residues. Germline V CDR1 and CDR2: MNHNS, SASEGT. Trimming removed 7 bases at V and 3 bases at J, with 15 bases between. CDR3 sequence: CASTRGAVDYGYTF. The CDR3 nucleotides are TGTGCCAGCACCCGGGGGGCCGTTGACTATGGCTACACCTTC.

CDR3 amino acids: CASSPTGLSEGYTF. The CDR3 coding sequence is TGTGCCAGCTCACCGACAGGGTTGTCGGAAGGCTACACCTTC. The V gene is TRBV18, the J gene TRBJ1-2, with 7 bases aligning to TRBD1. Germline V gene data show CDR1 as KGHSH and CDR2 as LQKENI. Trimming at V came to 3 bases and at J to 8 bases, leaving 9 bases not matched to a gene. This CDR3 is 14 amino acids long.

The CDR3 region is CARSQGGGDTEAFF. CDR3 sequence (DNA): TGTGCCCGGTCGCAGGGCGGCGGGGACACTGAAGCTTTCTTT. The V gene is TRBV30, the J gene TRBJ1-1; D perhaps matches TRBD1 (5 bases). Looked up from germline, CDR1 is GTSNPN and CDR2 is SVGIG (reference sequence). Trimming cost V 8 bases and J 3 bases, with 19 bases left between them. The CDR3 has 14 residues.

V gene TRBV11-3 combines with J gene TRBJ1-2; D remains ambiguous. Germline V lookup: CDR1 SGHNT, CDR2 YENEEA. V was shortened by 4 bases and J by 14 bases, with 17 bases between the two germline ends. The CDR3 loop spans 12 amino acids. The CDR3 is CASSSGGSRLTF. CDR3 sequence (DNA): TGTGCCAGCAGCTCCGGAGGGTCTAGGCTAACCTTC. Variable domain in full (rest from reference TRBV11-3 and TRBJ1-2): EAGVVQSPRYKIIEKKQPVAFWCNPISGHNTLYWYLQNLGQGPELLIRYENEEAVDDSQLPKDRFSAERLKGVDSTLKIQPAELGDSAVYLCASSSGGSRLTFGSGTRLTVV.

This sequence joins TRBV19 and TRBJ2-7; maybe TRBD2 (5 bases). V was trimmed by 7 bases and J by 0 bases, leaving 16 bases between them. This CDR3 has 15 residues. CDR1 LNHDA and CDR2 SQIVND come from the germline V gene (reference sequence). The CDR3 reads CASKAADRSSYEQYF. Here the CDR3 DNA reads TGTGCCAGTAAAGCAGCGGATCGGAGCTCCTACGAGCAGTACTTC.

The CDR3 DNA follows: TGTGCCAGCAGTGAATCACCGGGACAGGGATACCAGCCCCAGCATTTT. It translates to CASSESPGQGYQPQHF. The V call is TRBV6-1, the J call TRBJ1-5, with 9 bases fitting TRBD1. The CDR3 totals 16 residues. In germline, CDR1 is MNHNS, CDR2 SASEGT. J was trimmed by 7 bases and V by 2 bases; bases with no gene match: 9.

J is TRBJ1-4 and V is TRBV11-2; D not certain. CDR3 size: 16 residues. Trimming removed 5 bases from V and 7 bases from J, with 20 bases in between. In germline, CDR1 is SGHAT, CDR2 FQNNGV. CDR3 amino acids: CASSPSGVLTREKLFF. CDR3 in DNA: TGTGCCAGCAGCCCCTCCGGTGTTCTTACGCGTGAAAAACTGTTTTTT. The full variable domain, with the rest looked up from reference TRBV11-2 and TRBJ1-4, is EAGVAQSPRYKIIEKRQSVAFWCNPISGHATLYWYQQILGQGPKLLIQFQNNGVVDDSQLPKDRFSAERLKGVDSTLKIQPAKLEDSAVYLCASSPSGVLTREKLFFGSGTQLSVL.

The chain links TRBV28 to TRBJ2-3; 7 nucleotides line up with TRBD2. V dropped 6 bases and J dropped 0; count of bases not matched to a gene: 6. Per the germline V gene, CDR1 is MDHEN and CDR2 is SYDVKM. The CDR3 contains 15 residues. CDR3 sequence: CASSLRGLSTDTQYF. In nucleotides, the CDR3 is TGTGCCAGCAGCCTAAGGGGACTAAGCACAGATACGCAGTATTTT.

This chain connects TRBV4-1 to TRBJ2-3; D gene ambiguous. Germline loops: CDR1 MGHRA, CDR2 YSYEKL. The CDR3 runs 15 residues. Deletions cut 2 bases from V and 1 base from J, with 10 bases between. In nucleotides, the CDR3 is TGCGCCAGCAGCCAACTCAGGATGGGCACAGATACGCAGTATTTT. Amino acid sequence: CASSQLRMGTDTQYF.

The chain combines TRBV28 with TRBJ1-2; D is ambiguous. The CDR3 spans 14 residues. CDR1 and CDR2 from the germline V gene are MDHEN and SYDVKM. The V end was cut by 9 bases, the J end by 4 bases, with 18 bases between. The CDR3 coding sequence is TGTGCCAGTTCGGGGATAAAGGACGTCTATGGCTACACCTTC. It specifies CASSGIKDVYGYTF.

The chain combines TRBV2 with TRBJ2-1, with TRBD2 identical over 7 bases. Trimming took 6 bases from V and 10 from J; bases not matched to a gene: 12. Germline CDR1 and CDR2: SNHLY and FYNNEI. The CDR3 has 14 residues. CDR3 loop: CASSQPSGALEQFF. DNA for the CDR3: TGTGCCAGCAGCCAGCCTAGCGGAGCGTTGGAGCAGTTCTTC.

This chain connects TRBV4-1 to TRBJ2-3, with a tentative D call TRBD1 (6 bases). V shed 1 base and J shed 10 bases, with 9 bases lying between them. CDR1 is MGHRA, CDR2 YSYEKL, per germline. The CDR3 is 12 amino acids. The CDR3 bases are TGCGCCAGCAGCCAAGGGACAGACTCGCAGTATTTT. This encodes CASSQGTDSQYF.

The rearrangement joins TRBV27 to TRBJ2-7; tentatively, D is TRBD1 (6 bases). The CDR3 contains 11 residues. Trimming left V 5 bases short and J 6 bases short, with 8 bases between. Germline CDR1 MNHEY, CDR2 SMNVEV (reference sequence). The CDR3 loop reads CASSLGGEQYF. The CDR3 nucleotides are TGTGCCAGCAGTCTAGGGGGCGAGCAGTACTTC.

V is TRBV7-2 and J is TRBJ2-7; TRBD1 matches at 9 bases. Germline CDR1 reads SGHTA; CDR2 reads FQGNSA. The CDR3 length is 15 residues. V trimming: 5 bases; J trimming: 4 bases; junction bases outside the gene matches: 9. The CDR3 DNA follows: TGTGCCAGCAGCCCCCGGACAGGGGTCCTATACGAGCAGTACTTC. It specifies CASSPRTGVLYEQYF.

The gene calls are TRBV28 and TRBJ1-2, with D possibly being TRBD1 (5 bases). The CDR3 extends over 15 amino acids. Trimming took 4 bases from V and 4 from J, leaving 16 bases between them. The germline V gene has CDR1 MDHEN and CDR2 SYDVKM. CDR3: CASSWGGSSLYGYTF. CDR3 sequence (DNA): TGTGCCAGCAGTTGGGGCGGTTCGTCCCTCTATGGCTACACCTTC.

J is TRBJ1-2 and V is TRBV19, with D perhaps TRBD1 (5 bases). The CDR3 runs 15 residues. With 3 bases removed from V and 3 bases from J, the gap between germline ends came to 14 bases. Per germline, CDR1 LNHDA and CDR2 SQIVND (reference sequence). CDR3 protein: CASSMQEGRDYGYTF. The CDR3, as DNA: TGTGCCAGTAGTATGCAGGAGGGCAGGGACTATGGCTACACCTTC.

The CDR3 DNA follows: TGTGCCAGCAGCGTAGGGGGGGAGTCCTACGAGCAGTACTTC. Its protein product is CASSVGGESYEQYF. J is TRBJ2-7 and V is TRBV9; weak D call: TRBD2 (6 bases). Trimming took off 0 bases at V and 1 base at J, with 8 bases between the two ends. Germline lookup yields CDR1 SGDLS and CDR2 YYNGEE. This CDR3 is 14 amino acids long.

The chain links TRBV6-6 to TRBJ2-7; the D is unclear. This CDR3 is 14 amino acids long. Trimming removed 7 bases from V and 0 bases from J, with 13 bases in between. CDR1 MNHNY and CDR2 SVGAGI come from the germline V gene (reference sequence). The CDR3, as DNA: TGTGCCAGCAACCCCACCCAGTACTCCTACGAGCAGTACTTC. This translates into CASNPTQYSYEQYF.